The 32 T cell receptor beta chains below all came from one sample that was sequenced in a study of beta chain features in type 1 diabetes. Reverse transcribing all isolated RNA meant expressed TCRB transcripts were sequenced. The assay was immunoSEQ multiplex PCR, and TCRdb's table has in-frame clones only and misses some. The profile shows about 370,000 clones, over 13% of them singletons. The sample was naive CD4+ T cells from blood. These receptors were taken from a woman aged 18-29 years in good health.

This chain uses TRBV11-1 with TRBJ2-5; a possible D gene is TRBD2 (5 bases). This CDR3 spans 14 amino acids. With 5 bases removed from V and 2 bases from J, the gap between germline ends came to 12 bases. Germline V gene lookup returns CDR1 SGHAT and CDR2 FQDESV (reference sequence). The CDR3 region has the DNA TGTGCCAGCAGCCCCCAAACTAGTCAAGAGACCCAGTACTTC. It is translated as CASSPQTSQETQYF.

This chain links TRBV7-3 with TRBJ2-5, with D maybe TRBD2 (5 bases). The DNA matches TRBJ2-7 better at its end, which makes the J call doubtful. The CDR3 sequence is 15 residues long. Germline V gene lookup returns CDR1 SGHTA and CDR2 FQGTGA. The CDR3 loop reads CASSLGLSVRNEQYF. Here the CDR3 DNA reads TGTGCCAGCAGCTTAGGACTTTCCGTTCGGAACGAGCAGTACTTC.

This clone was found a few times. CDR3 bases: TGCAGCGTTGAGGGGTCGGGCGGGAGGGAGCAGTACTTC. As protein: CSVEGSGGREQYF. The genes are TRBV29-1 and TRBJ2-7; 8 bases line up with TRBD2. CDR3 length: 13 amino acids. Germline values: CDR1 SQVTM, CDR2 ANQGSEA. With V trimmed by 3 bases and J by 7 bases, 8 bases remained unmatched.

The chain has TRBV23-1 and TRBJ2-7; 11 nucleotides line up with TRBD1. TRBV23-1 is filed as an ORF, its function uncertain. The CDR3 totals 18 residues. The V gene end was trimmed by 4 bases and the J gene end by 5 bases; junction bases not matched to a gene: 16. The CDR3 nucleotides read TGCGCCAGCAGTCTTGGACAGGGGGCAGGTCCCGTCTTCCACGAGCAGTACTTC. This codes for CASSLGQGAGPVFHEQYF.

Only a few counts were recorded for this clone. The chain employs TRBV19 and TRBJ2-7; 13 nucleotides match TRBD2. The CDR3 sequence is 15 residues long. With V trimmed by 6 bases and J by 1 base, 3 bases remained unmatched. Germline CDR1 is LNHDA and CDR2 is SQIVND (reference sequence). The CDR3 region is CASSLGLAGSYEQYF. Here the CDR3 DNA reads TGTGCCAGTAGCTTGGGACTAGCGGGATCCTACGAGCAGTACTTC. Complete variable domain (other parts from reference TRBV19 and TRBJ2-7): DGGITQSPKYLFRKEGQNVTLSCEQNLNHDAMYWYRQDPGQGLRLIYYSQIVNDFQKGDIAEGYSVSREKKESFPLTVTSAQKNPTAFYLCASSLGLAGSYEQYFGPGTRLTVT.

The J gene is TRBJ2-1, the V gene TRBV29-1, with 8 nucleotides matching TRBD2. V trimming: 6 bases; J trimming: 1 base; junction bases outside the gene matches: 20. Germline loops: CDR1 SQVTM, CDR2 ANQGSEA. This CDR3 comprises 19 residues. The CDR3 DNA reads TGCAGCGTATCGAAAACTAGCGGCCCTTCGAAGGAGTCCTACAATGAGCAGTTCTTC. Its protein is CSVSKTSGPSKESYNEQFF.

The chain has TRBV11-2 and TRBJ2-4; 7 bases are a match to TRBD2. The CDR3 is 16 residues long. Germline CDR1 is SGHAT and CDR2 is FQNNGV. The ends lost 1 base at V and 2 bases at J; junction bases unmatched: 5. The CDR3 here is CASSLVTGGTKNIQYF. CDR3 sequence (DNA): TGTGCCAGCAGCTTAGTGACGGGGGGAACCAAAAACATTCAGTACTTC.

This clone has more than one count but fewer than ten. The V call is TRBV30, the J call TRBJ2-1, with D possibly matching TRBD1 (5 bases). Germline lookup yields CDR1 GTSNPN and CDR2 SVGIG (reference sequence). This CDR3 is built from 14 residues. The V end lost 0 bases, the J end lost 9 bases, and 15 bases lay between the germline ends. CDR3 DNA: TGTGCCTGGAGTGTACTACAGGTAATCGGTGAGCAGTTCTTC. Translating it yields CAWSVLQVIGEQFF. Filled out from reference TRBV30 and TRBJ2-1, the complete variable domain reads SQTIHQWPATLVQPVGSPLSLECTVEGTSNPNLYWYRQAAGRGLQLLFYSVGIGQISSEVPQNLSASRPQDRQFILSSKKLLLSDSGFYLCAWSVLQVIGEQFFGPGTRLTVL.

In this sample, this clone turned up a few times. V gene TRBV18 combines with J gene TRBJ2-3; 10 bases align to TRBD1. The CDR3 contains 15 residues. After removal of 3 bases from V and 7 bases from J, the junction contained 7 bases not matched to a gene. Germline assignment: CDR1 KGHSH and CDR2 LQKENI. CDR3 residues: CASSPDRGTGYTQYF. For the CDR3, the DNA is TGTGCCAGCTCACCGGACAGGGGGACTGGATATACGCAGTATTTT.

There are a few counts of this clone. The chain combines TRBV4-1 with TRBJ2-4, with D perhaps matching TRBD1 (5 bases). Trimming removed 6 bases from V and 7 bases from J, with 19 bases in between. Germline CDR1 is MGHRA and CDR2 is YSYEKL. The CDR3 is 15 amino acids. CDR3 amino acids: CASSRPGLEINIQYF. CDR3 DNA sequence: TGCGCCAGCAGTCGCCCAGGGCTAGAAATCAACATTCAGTACTTC.

This rearrangement joins TRBV7-9 to TRBJ2-1; D unclear. Trimming removed 5 bases at V and 12 bases at J, with 17 bases between. The CDR3 has 13 amino acids. Germline CDR1 and CDR2: SEHNR and FQNEAQ (reference sequence). The CDR3 loop reads CASSQKSTAGQFF. CDR3 DNA: TGTGCCAGCAGCCAAAAGTCGACGGCAGGGCAGTTCTTC. The full variable domain, rest sourced from reference TRBV7-9 and TRBJ2-1, is DTGVSQNPRHKITKRGQNVTFRCDPISEHNRLYWYRQTLGQGPEFLTYFQNEAQLEKSRLLSDRFSAERPKGSFSTLEIQRTEQGDSAMYLCASSQKSTAGQFFGPGTRLTVL.

The genes are TRBV4-2 and TRBJ2-5, with 7 bases that match TRBD2. The germline CDR1 and CDR2 sequences are LGHNA and YNFKEQ. The trim removed 0 bases at V and 4 bases at J, leaving 11 bases unmatched. The CDR3 runs 17 residues. The CDR3 DNA reads as TGTGCCAGCAGCCAAGATCATATGGCGGGAGTACGAGAGACCCAGTACTTC. Its translation is CASSQDHMAGVRETQYF.

V usage is TRBV30 and J usage is TRBJ1-3; D remains ambiguous. V lost 8 bases, J lost 2 bases, and 10 bases lay in between. The germline V gene encodes CDR1 GTSNPN and CDR2 SVGIG (reference sequence). The CDR3 is 12 amino acids. CDR3 residues: CALDTTGNTIYF. CDR3 in DNA: TGTGCCCTCGACACAACTGGAAACACCATATATTTT.

V and J are TRBV29-1 and TRBJ1-2; D might be TRBD1 (5 bases). The V end lost 8 bases, the J end lost 4 bases, and 20 bases lay between the germline ends. CDR3 length: 14 residues. Germline lookup yields CDR1 SQVTM and CDR2 ANQGSEA. The CDR3 coding sequence is TGCAGCCTACGGGAGGGGTTTGAGACCTATGGCTACACCTTC. The encoded protein is CSLREGFETYGYTF.

This clone appeared a few times. The V call is TRBV4-1, the J call TRBJ2-5, with 11 positions matching TRBD2. The trim removed 1 base at V and 7 bases at J, leaving 8 bases unmatched. The CDR3 has 16 amino acids. Germline values: CDR1 MGHRA, CDR2 YSYEKL. CDR3 amino acids: CASSQGGLAVVGTQYF. CDR3 bases: TGCGCCAGCAGCCAAGGGGGACTAGCGGTAGTTGGGACCCAGTACTTC.

The sample holds a few counts of this clone. The CDR3 reads CASSYGEPPSYEQYF. The CDR3 nucleotides read TGTGCCAGCAGTTATGGGGAGCCCCCCTCCTACGAGCAGTACTTC. The chain has TRBV25-1 and TRBJ2-7, with D maybe TRBD2 (5 bases). This CDR3 is 15 amino acids long. CDR1 and CDR2 (germline): MGHDK, SYGVNS. The V gene lost 5 bases and the J gene lost 0 bases, with 14 bases spanning the gap.

This clone appeared a few times. CDR3 amino acids: CASSPQGSTDTQYF. The CDR3 bases are TGTGCCAGCAGCCCACAGGGAAGCACAGATACGCAGTATTTT. The chain joins TRBV7-2 to TRBJ2-3; a possible D gene is TRBD1 (6 bases). CDR1 and CDR2 (germline): SGHTA, FQGNSA. The V end lost 5 bases, the J end lost 0 bases, and 9 bases lay between the germline ends. The CDR3 has 14 amino acids.

The CDR3 loop is CASRADTFTDTQYF. CDR3 nucleotides: TGTGCCAGCCGCGCGGACACCTTCACAGATACGCAGTATTTT. This chain links TRBV28 with TRBJ2-3, with D tentatively TRBD1 (5 bases). The ends were cut back, 8 bases at V and 2 bases at J, with 14 bases in the middle. This CDR3 is built from 14 residues. CDR1 is MDHEN and CDR2 is SYDVKM in the germline V gene.

V usage is TRBV2 and J usage is TRBJ1-5; unclear D gene. This CDR3 has 12 amino acids. The V gene lost 4 bases and the J gene lost 6 bases, with 7 bases spanning the gap. Germline CDR1 and CDR2: SNHLY and FYNNEI. The CDR3: CASSVTGQPQHF. CDR3 in DNA: TGTGCCAGCAGTGTGACGGGTCAGCCCCAGCATTTT.

The chain has TRBV9 and TRBJ2-3; D unclear. Trimming removed 4 bases from V and 1 base from J, with 10 bases in between. The CDR3 extends over 14 amino acids. Looked up from germline, CDR1 is SGDLS and CDR2 is YYNGEE. The CDR3 region has the DNA TGTGCCAGCAGCCCTTATATTGGCACAGATACGCAGTATTTT. Its translation is CASSPYIGTDTQYF.

This clone was found a few times. J is TRBJ2-1 and V is TRBV6-6, with TRBD1 as a possible D gene (5 bases). The CDR3 contains 14 residues. Germline loops: CDR1 MNHNY, CDR2 SVGAGI (reference sequence). V lost 3 bases, J lost 7 bases, and 13 bases lay in between. The CDR3 spells CASSYRQGANEQFF. The CDR3 nucleotides read TGTGCCAGCAGTTATCGGCAGGGTGCAAATGAGCAGTTCTTC.

In its sample, this clone was seen a few times. Mismatch with germline at one junction end may stem from a read error. The V gene is TRBV5-1, the J gene TRBJ2-7; 8 bases map to TRBD1. CDR1 is SGHRS, CDR2 YFSETQ, per germline. This CDR3 comprises 15 residues. In DNA form, the CDR3 reads TGCGCCAGCAGCTTGGACACAGGGGGGTCCTCCGAGCAGTACTTC. Amino acid sequence: CASSLDTGGSSEQYF.

This chain uses TRBV30 with TRBJ2-5; a possible D gene is TRBD2 (6 bases). Germline loops: CDR1 GTSNPN, CDR2 SVGIG (reference sequence). Trimming removed 2 bases at V and 4 bases at J, with 8 bases between. The CDR3 has 12 amino acids. CDR3 loop: CAWSKGGETQYF. Written as DNA, the CDR3 is TGTGCCTGGAGTAAGGGAGGAGAGACCCAGTACTTC.

V and J are TRBV18 and TRBJ1-1; TRBD1 matches at 7 bases. This CDR3 comprises 17 residues. Germline V gene lookup returns CDR1 KGHSH and CDR2 LQKENI. V shed 4 bases, J shed 1 base, and the junction held 12 bases outside the gene matches. CDR3 DNA: TGTGCCAGCTCACGCACCGAAAGGGGGCTATCGAACACTGAAGCTTTCTTT. As protein: CASSRTERGLSNTEAFF. The full variable domain, rest sourced from reference TRBV18 and TRBJ1-1, is NAGVMQNPRHLVRRRGQEARLRCSPMKGHSHVYWYRQLPEEGLKFMVYLQKENIIDESGMPKERFSAEFPKEGPSILRIQQVVRGDSAAYFCASSRTERGLSNTEAFFGQGTRLTVV.

This clone was detected only a few times. This chain joins TRBV28 and TRBJ2-7, with 7 bases matching TRBD1. The length of the CDR3 is 15 residues. CDR1 and CDR2 (germline): MDHEN, SYDVKM. The junction had 6 bases not matched to a gene; V was cut back by 3 bases and J by 1 base. The CDR3 region is CASSLKGAGSYEQYF. The CDR3 nucleotides are TGTGCCAGCAGTTTGAAGGGGGCAGGATCCTACGAGCAGTACTTC.

This clone was counted between two and nine times. The chain joins TRBV4-3 to TRBJ2-7, with D possibly TRBD1 on 6 matching bases. Germline V gene lookup returns CDR1 LGHNA and CDR2 YSLEER. This CDR3 comprises 11 residues. V was pared by 4 bases and J by 5 bases, with 6 bases between. This CDR3 is CASSRGHEQYF. The DNA for the CDR3 is TGCGCCAGCAGCCGGGGGCACGAGCAGTACTTC.

This clone was counted between two and nine times. The rearrangement uses TRBV28 and TRBJ1-1, with D perhaps matching TRBD1 (6 bases). The germline CDR1 and CDR2 sequences are MDHEN and SYDVKM. The CDR3 is made up of 14 amino acids. Trimming shortened V by 5 bases and J by 1 base, and 11 bases separated the two germline ends. The CDR3 protein is CASSTPGQNTEAFF. The CDR3 region has the DNA TGTGCCAGCAGTACTCCGGGACAGAACACTGAAGCTTTCTTT.

V gene TRBV14 combines with J gene TRBJ2-1, with a weak D call TRBD1 (6 bases). Trimming stripped 3 bases from V and 7 bases from J, with 13 bases between. The length of the CDR3 is 14 residues. Germline V gene data show CDR1 as SGHDN and CDR2 as FVKESK. CDR3 amino acids: CASSHYTGSNEQFF. The DNA for the CDR3 is TGTGCCAGCAGCCATTATACAGGGTCAAATGAGCAGTTCTTC.

This clone came up a few times. The rearrangement uses TRBV7-9 and TRBJ1-5, with D perhaps TRBD1 (6 bases). Trimming took 5 bases from V and 4 from J, leaving 9 bases between them. Germline CDR1 is SEHNR and CDR2 is FQNEAQ (reference sequence). The CDR3 is 13 residues long. Here the CDR3 reads CASSQQGNQPQHF. CDR3 nucleotide sequence: TGTGCCAGCAGCCAACAGGGAAATCAGCCCCAGCATTTT.

The genes are TRBV30 and TRBJ2-7; 7 bases are shared with TRBD2. The CDR3 runs to 16 residues. CDR1 is GTSNPN and CDR2 is SVGIG in the germline V gene (reference sequence). V gave up 1 base and J gave up 1 base; unmatched junction bases: 10. The CDR3 nucleotides are TGTGCCTGGAGTGACCCCCCTCGGGGAGGGTCCTACGAGCAGTACTTC. Its translation: CAWSDPPRGGSYEQYF.

This clone has only a few counts. Distinct nucleotide sequences in the sample also encode this CDR3. The chain combines TRBV5-1 with TRBJ2-5; the match to TRBD1 covers 8 bases. The ends lost 2 bases at V and 5 bases at J; junction bases unmatched: 5. CDR1 is SGHRS, CDR2 YFSETQ, per germline. This CDR3 region has 14 residues. The CDR3 is CASSFGQGRETQYF. In nucleotides, the CDR3 is TGCGCCAGCAGCTTTGGACAGGGTCGGGAGACCCAGTACTTC.

V and J are TRBV19 and TRBJ1-5; weak D call: TRBD1 (5 bases). The length of the CDR3 is 16 residues. Germline V gives CDR1 LNHDA, CDR2 SQIVND (reference sequence). The V end lost 2 bases, the J end lost 0 bases, and 11 bases lay between the germline ends. The CDR3 loop is CASSIRGGDSNQPQHF. CDR3 nucleotides: TGTGCCAGTAGTATAAGGGGTGGGGATAGCAATCAGCCCCAGCATTTT.